This TCR beta chain is from a study of neurological immune-mediated disorders. Study-level results: None of the CDR3 amino acid sequences in expanded clones turned up in more than one subject, which points to private repertoires in all groups.

The cDNA came from 5'RACE, which used 10-nucleotide random UMIs. Via MiXCR, TCRdb re-called the 5' RACE reads, giving one row per CDR3 protein. The sample records tens of thousands of distinct CDR3 sequences, around 14% being singletons. V lost 1 base and J lost 3, with 12 bases in between. Germline V gene lookup returns CDR1 SGHTA and CDR2 FQGNSA. The CDR3 totals 15 residues. This clonotype was counted ten times or more. Its cognate antigen is unknown. The V and J genes are TRBV7-2 and TRBJ1-1; D is perhaps TRBD1 (5 bases). Specimen: PBMCs. This sequence originates from a woman aged 45-65 years in good health. CDR3 region: CASSLVVGGDTEAFF. CDR3 bases: TGTGCCAGCAGCTTAGTCGTGGGGGGAGACACTGAAGCTTTCTTT.